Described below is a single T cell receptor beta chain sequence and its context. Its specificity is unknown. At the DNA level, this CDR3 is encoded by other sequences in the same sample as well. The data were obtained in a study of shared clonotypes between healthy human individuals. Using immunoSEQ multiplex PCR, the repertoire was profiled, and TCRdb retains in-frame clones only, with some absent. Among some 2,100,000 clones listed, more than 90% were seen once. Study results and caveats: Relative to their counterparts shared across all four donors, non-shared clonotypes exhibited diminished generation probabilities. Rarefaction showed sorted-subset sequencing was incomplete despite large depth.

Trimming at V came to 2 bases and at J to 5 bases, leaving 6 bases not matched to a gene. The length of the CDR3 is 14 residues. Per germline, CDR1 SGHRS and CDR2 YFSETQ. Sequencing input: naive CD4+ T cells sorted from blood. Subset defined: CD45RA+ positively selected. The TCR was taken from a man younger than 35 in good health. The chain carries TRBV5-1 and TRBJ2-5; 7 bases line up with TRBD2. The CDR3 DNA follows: TGCGCCAGCAGCTTAGGCGGGGGAAGCGAGACCCAGTACTTC. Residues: CASSLGGGSETQYF.